This T cell receptor beta chain emerged from a study of CD8+ T cells in alopecia areata. Study-level information: Patients received oral tofacitinib, 5 to 10 mg twice daily, for moderate-to-severe alopecia areata. Treatment with tofacitinib (6 to 18 months) was followed by 6 months off drug.

Isolated RNA was reverse transcribed into cDNA used as the sequencing template. The data were produced by immunoSEQ multiplex PCR, yet TCRdb's version contains in-frame clones alone and is incomplete. This table has 200,000 to 250,000 clones, roughly two thirds appearing once. General study results and limits: Across lesional scalp, and particularly alopecia totalis/universalis, clonality surpassed that of normal scalp.

The CDR3 contains 12 residues. Per the germline V gene, CDR1 is SEHNR and CDR2 is FQNEAQ (reference sequence). The V end lost 4 bases, the J end lost 8 bases, and 11 bases lay between the germline ends. On this clone itself: Its target is unknown.

The chain couples TRBV7-9 to TRBJ1-1; perhaps TRBD1 as D (5 bases). Sequenced here: CD4+ T cells sorted from blood, sampled at week 0. The source of this sequence is a human donor with alopecia areata. The CDR3 coding sequence is TGTGCCAGCAGCTCCTGGACAAAAGAAGCTTTCTTT. It encodes CASSSWTKEAFF.